These 26 T cell receptor beta chains share one sample of origin, sequenced in a study of T cell therapy after organ transplantation. Time point described: 4-8 weeks after completion of therapy. Their antigens are not known. Generated by immunoSEQ multiplex PCR, the TCRdb table keeps only in-frame clones and is missing some. The data show a few thousand clones, 65% to 80% seen once. Sequenced material: CD8+ T cells from blood, taken after autologous CMV-specific T cell therapy. The receptors shown here come from a human patient who had received a solid organ transplant and had CMV disease. Some T cells may originate from the graft donor.

This chain joins TRBV2 and TRBJ2-3; possible D gene TRBD1, 5 bases. Trimming shortened V by 7 bases and J by 1 base, and 15 bases separated the two germline ends. CDR3 length equals 15 residues. Looked up from germline, CDR1 is SNHLY and CDR2 is FYNNEI. Written as DNA, the CDR3 is TGTGCCAGCATCGCGCAGGGATTTGGCACAGATACGCAGTATTTT. Amino acids: CASIAQGFGTDTQYF.

The chain couples TRBV7-9 to TRBJ1-5; D uncertain. In germline, CDR1 is SEHNR, CDR2 FQNEAQ (reference sequence). Trimming took 3 bases from V and 2 from J, leaving 14 bases between them. There are 16 residues in the CDR3. CDR3: CASSFQEGAGNQPQHF. The CDR3 DNA reads as TGTGCCAGCAGCTTTCAGGAGGGCGCGGGCAATCAGCCCCAGCATTTT. Together with reference TRBV7-9 and TRBJ1-5, the CDR3 gives the full variable domain: DTGVSQNPRHKITKRGQNVTFRCDPISEHNRLYWYRQTLGQGPEFLTYFQNEAQLEKSRLLSDRFSAERPKGSFSTLEIQRTEQGDSAMYLCASSFQEGAGNQPQHFGDGTRLSIL.

CDR3 loop: CASSDDRALNTEAFF. CDR3 bases: TGTGCCAGCAGTGACGATCGGGCGTTGAACACTGAAGCTTTCTTT. V and J are TRBV6-1 and TRBJ1-1; no reliable D call. Trimming pared 3 bases from V and 0 bases from J, leaving 11 bases between. The CDR3 has 15 amino acids. Germline V CDR1 and CDR2: MNHNS, SASEGT.

The V gene is TRBV6-5, the J gene TRBJ1-6; D may be TRBD1 (5 bases). Deletions cut 5 bases from V and 7 bases from J, with 12 bases between. Germline CDR1 reads MNHEY; CDR2 reads SVGAGI. CDR3 size: 14 residues. The CDR3 reads CASSEGVLNSPLHF. The CDR3 DNA is TGTGCCAGCAGTGAAGGGGTTTTGAATTCACCCCTCCACTTT.

The chain combines TRBV28 with TRBJ2-4; D gene uncertain. The CDR3 length is 16 residues. V lost 4 bases to trimming and J lost 8 bases, with 21 bases between them. The V gene's germline CDR1 is MDHEN and CDR2 SYDVKM. CDR3 bases: TGTGCCAGCAGTTACCCCCCGCCGGGTATGGGTGACATTCAGTACTTC. Encoded protein: CASSYPPPGMGDIQYF.

J is TRBJ1-5 and V is TRBV27; no definite D call. CDR3 length: 13 amino acids. The germline V gene has CDR1 MNHEY and CDR2 SMNVEV (reference sequence). V was pared by 5 bases and J by 4 bases, with 9 bases between. The CDR3 here is CASSPAGNQPQHF. The CDR3 DNA follows: TGTGCCAGCAGTCCCGCCGGGAATCAGCCCCAGCATTTT.

This sequence joins TRBV27 and TRBJ1-1; tentatively, D is TRBD1 (6 bases). Germline V gene sequence: CDR1 MNHEY, CDR2 SMNVEV (reference sequence). Trimming shortened V by 2 bases and J by 1 base, and 11 bases separated the two germline ends. The CDR3 has 15 amino acids. The CDR3 DNA is TGTGCCAGCAGTTTAGGGGGCGCGGCGAACACTGAAGCTTTCTTT. Protein: CASSLGGAANTEAFF.

The genes are TRBV7-9 and TRBJ2-3, with D maybe TRBD2 (5 bases). The length of the CDR3 is 15 residues. The germline V gene has CDR1 SEHNR and CDR2 FQNEAQ (reference sequence). Trimming took off 5 bases at V and 5 bases at J, with 17 bases between the two ends. The CDR3 bases are TGTGCCAGCAGCCCTCCGTGGGAGAGGTTAGATACGCAGTATTTT. It translates to CASSPPWERLDTQYF.

This clone was observed a few times. CDR3 residues: CAWSAAGGTEAFF. The CDR3 nucleotides read TGTGCCTGGAGTGCGGCAGGGGGCACTGAAGCTTTCTTT. The rearrangement uses TRBV30 and TRBJ1-1, with 7 bases aligning to TRBD1. Trimming at V came to 1 base and at J to 4 bases, leaving 3 bases not matched to a gene. CDR1 and CDR2 (germline): GTSNPN, SVGIG (reference sequence). The CDR3 spans 13 residues.

In its sample, this clone was seen a few times. V is TRBV11-1 and J is TRBJ2-6; D gene ambiguous. Per germline, CDR1 SGHAT and CDR2 FQDESV (reference sequence). V was cut by 1 base and J by 4 bases, with 5 bases left in between. CDR3 length: 14 amino acids. DNA of the CDR3: TGTGCCAGCAGCTTAGGGCGCGGGGCCAACGTCCTGACTTTC. This codes for CASSLGRGANVLTF. Full variable domain (remainder filled in from reference TRBV11-1 and TRBJ2-6): EAEVAQSPRYKITEKSQAVAFWCDPISGHATLYWYRQILGQGPELLVQFQDESVVDDSQLPKDRFSAERLKGVDSTLKIQPAELGDSAMYLCASSLGRGANVLTFGAGSRLTVL.

V is TRBV27 and J is TRBJ1-1; D remains ambiguous. CDR3 length: 12 amino acids. Germline assignment: CDR1 MNHEY and CDR2 SMNVEV (reference sequence). The ends were cut back, 6 bases at V and 4 bases at J, with 9 bases in the middle. CDR3 nucleotide sequence: TGTGCCAGCAGCGGCGGCGGCACTGAAGCTTTCTTT. This sequence encodes CASSGGGTEAFF.

V is TRBV6-1 and J is TRBJ1-6, with D hard to call. The ends were cut back, 1 base at V and 7 bases at J, with 8 bases in the middle. This CDR3 has 14 amino acids. CDR1 is MNHNS and CDR2 is SASEGT in the germline V gene. The CDR3 sequence is CASSEGLGNSPLHF. For the CDR3, the DNA is TGTGCCAGCAGTGAAGGATTGGGGAATTCACCCCTCCACTTT.

The chain recombines TRBV9 with TRBJ1-5, with a weak D call TRBD1 (6 bases). Germline lookup yields CDR1 SGDLS and CDR2 YYNGEE. V was shortened by 2 bases and J by 9 bases, with 15 bases between the two germline ends. The CDR3 extends over 14 amino acids. CDR3 loop: CASSVSGGQRPQHF. The CDR3 DNA reads TGTGCCAGCAGCGTGTCCGGGGGGCAGCGGCCCCAGCATTTT. Supplemented by reference TRBV9 and TRBJ1-5, the full variable domain reads DSGVTQTPKHLITATGQRVTLRCSPRSGDLSVYWYQQSLDQGLQFLIQYYNGEERAKGNILERFSAQQFPDLHSELNLSSLELGDSALYFCASSVSGGQRPQHFGDGTRLSIL.

The rearrangement uses TRBV2 and TRBJ2-7, with unresolved D. Germline CDR1 and CDR2: SNHLY and FYNNEI. The CDR3 is 12 amino acids. Trimming shortened V by 7 bases and J by 3 bases, and 10 bases separated the two germline ends. The CDR3 DNA follows: TGTGCCAGCACCGAGGCCGGCTACGAGCAGTACTTC. As protein: CASTEAGYEQYF. Using reference TRBV2 and TRBJ2-7 for the parts outside the CDR3, the full variable domain is EPEVTQTPSHQVTQMGQEVILRCVPISNHLYFYWYRQILGQKVEFLVSFYNNEISEKSEIFDDQFSVERPDGSNFTLKIRSTKLEDSAMYFCASTEAGYEQYFGPGTRLTVT.

The J gene is TRBJ1-1, the V gene TRBV6-6, with D unclear. The CDR3 runs to 15 residues. Trimming shortened V by 5 bases and J by 3 bases, and 16 bases separated the two germline ends. CDR1 and CDR2 (germline): MNHNY, SVGAGI (reference sequence). The CDR3 region is CASSPILAGYTEAFF. The CDR3 nucleotides are TGTGCCAGCAGTCCGATCCTAGCCGGTTACACTGAAGCTTTCTTT.

Only one count was recorded for this clone. V usage is TRBV2 and J usage is TRBJ2-2, with 8 positions matching TRBD2. Germline-derived CDR1 and CDR2 are SNHLY and FYNNEI. The J segment lost 7 bases and the V segment lost 2 bases, leaving 9 bases of the junction unmatched. CDR3 size: 16 residues. CDR3: CASSESKREKGGELFF. DNA for the CDR3: TGTGCCAGCAGTGAATCGAAGCGGGAGAAGGGCGGGGAGCTGTTTTTT.

The chain is built from TRBV4-3 and TRBJ2-1; a weak D match, TRBD2 (5 bases). Germline CDR1 and CDR2: LGHNA and YSLEER. The V end lost 0 bases, the J end lost 7 bases, and 13 bases lay between the germline ends. This CDR3 spans 15 amino acids. CDR3 loop: CASSQDPGTGNEQFF. In DNA form, the CDR3 reads TGCGCCAGCAGCCAAGATCCAGGCACGGGGAATGAGCAGTTCTTC.

The CDR3 nucleotides are TGTGCCAGCAGTCCATTAGGTACCGGGGAGCTGTTTTTT. Amino acid sequence: CASSPLGTGELFF. This chain uses TRBV6-5 with TRBJ2-2; the D is unclear. CDR1 is MNHEY and CDR2 is SVGAGI in the germline V gene. Trimming took 5 bases from V and 5 from J, leaving 9 bases between them. The CDR3 is 13 residues long.

This sequence joins TRBV6-5 and TRBJ2-1; TRBD1 matches 8 bases. CDR3 length: 15 residues. Trimming cost V 0 bases and J 10 bases; bases outside gene matches: 8. Germline CDR1 MNHEY, CDR2 SVGAGI. The CDR3 here is CASSYSSQGADEQFF. The DNA of the CDR3 is TGTGCCAGCAGTTACTCGAGTCAGGGGGCGGACGAGCAGTTCTTC.

The rearrangement links TRBV19 to TRBJ1-1; no definite D call. Germline values: CDR1 LNHDA, CDR2 SQIVND (reference sequence). The germline V and J ends were trimmed by 1 base and 2 bases, with 5 bases remaining between them. This CDR3 is 13 amino acids long. The CDR3 DNA reads as TGTGCCAGTAGTATAGTGAGTAACACTGAAGCTTTCTTT. Protein: CASSIVSNTEAFF.

In this sample, this clone is medium-sized. The chain employs TRBV19 and TRBJ2-7, with unresolved D. The germline CDR1 and CDR2 sequences are LNHDA and SQIVND (reference sequence). Trimming cost V 1 base and J 5 bases, with 9 bases left between them. The CDR3 consists of 13 residues. CDR3 residues: CASSIGGSNEQYF. The CDR3 DNA is TGTGCCAGTAGTATAGGGGGTTCCAACGAGCAGTACTTC. Looking up the rest from reference TRBV19 and TRBJ2-7 gives the full variable domain: DGGITQSPKYLFRKEGQNVTLSCEQNLNHDAMYWYRQDPGQGLRLIYYSQIVNDFQKGDIAEGYSVSREKKESFPLTVTSAQKNPTAFYLCASSIGGSNEQYFGPGTRLTVT.

The CDR3 DNA reads as TGTGCCAGCAGCCCTTACAGAGAGAACACTGAAGCTTTCTTT. This codes for CASSPYRENTEAFF. The chain links TRBV9 to TRBJ1-1; D is unresolved. The CDR3 spans 14 residues. The V gene lost 4 bases and the J gene lost 1 base, with 11 bases spanning the gap. Germline V gene lookup returns CDR1 SGDLS and CDR2 YYNGEE. Variable domain in full (rest from reference TRBV9 and TRBJ1-1): DSGVTQTPKHLITATGQRVTLRCSPRSGDLSVYWYQQSLDQGLQFLIQYYNGEERAKGNILERFSAQQFPDLHSELNLSSLELGDSALYFCASSPYRENTEAFFGQGTRLTVV.

The rearrangement links TRBV6-1 to TRBJ2-1; D gene unclear. The V gene lost 0 bases and the J gene lost 4 bases, with 13 bases spanning the gap. Germline V gene lookup returns CDR1 MNHNS and CDR2 SASEGT. The CDR3 is 16 residues long. The CDR3 DNA reads TGTGCCAGCAGTGAAGCCAACTATGAGAGGTACAATGAGCAGTTCTTC. This translates into CASSEANYERYNEQFF.

The V call is TRBV6-5, the J call TRBJ1-2; 9 positions match TRBD1. The CDR3 has 14 amino acids. Germline V lookup: CDR1 MNHEY, CDR2 SVGAGI. V gave up 10 bases and J gave up 4 bases; unmatched junction bases: 10. The CDR3 sequence is CATLPDRGAYGYTF. DNA of the CDR3: TGTGCCACCCTTCCGGACAGGGGAGCCTATGGCTACACCTTC.

This clone occurred a few times. The V and J genes are TRBV5-6 and TRBJ1-5; 9 bases are shared with TRBD1. The germline CDR1 and CDR2 sequences are SGHDT and YYEEEE. V trimming: 3 bases; J trimming: 6 bases; junction bases outside the gene matches: 4. CDR3 length: 14 amino acids. The chain's CDR3 is CASSYGTGFQPQHF. The CDR3 coding sequence is TGTGCCAGCAGCTACGGGACAGGGTTTCAGCCCCAGCATTTT.

In this sample, this clone turned up a few times. The J gene is TRBJ2-1, the V gene TRBV11-2; D remains ambiguous. With 2 bases removed from V and 8 bases from J, the gap between germline ends came to 7 bases. Germline V gene sequence: CDR1 SGHAT, CDR2 FQNNGV. The CDR3 extends over 12 amino acids. CDR3 DNA: TGTGCCAGCAGCTTACGGCTACATGAGCAGTTCTTC. This sequence encodes CASSLRLHEQFF.